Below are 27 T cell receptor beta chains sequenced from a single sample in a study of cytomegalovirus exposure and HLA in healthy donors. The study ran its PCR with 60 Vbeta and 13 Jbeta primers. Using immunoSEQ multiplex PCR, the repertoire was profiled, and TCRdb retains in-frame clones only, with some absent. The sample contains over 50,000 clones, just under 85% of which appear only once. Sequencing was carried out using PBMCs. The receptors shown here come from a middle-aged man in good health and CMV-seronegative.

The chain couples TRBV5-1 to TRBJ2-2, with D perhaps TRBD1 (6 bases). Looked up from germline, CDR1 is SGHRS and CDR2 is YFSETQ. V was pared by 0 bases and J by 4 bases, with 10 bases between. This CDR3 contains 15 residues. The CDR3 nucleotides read TGCGCCAGCAGCTTGGCGCAGGGGCCCACCGGGGAGCTGTTTTTT. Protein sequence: CASSLAQGPTGELFF.

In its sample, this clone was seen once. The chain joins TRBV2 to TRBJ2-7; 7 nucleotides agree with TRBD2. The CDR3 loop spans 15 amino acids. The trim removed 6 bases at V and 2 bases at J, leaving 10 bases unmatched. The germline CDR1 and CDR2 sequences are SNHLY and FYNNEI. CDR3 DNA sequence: TGTGCCAGCAGATCCGCGGGGGTCGAAACCTACGAGCAGTACTTC. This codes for CASRSAGVETYEQYF.

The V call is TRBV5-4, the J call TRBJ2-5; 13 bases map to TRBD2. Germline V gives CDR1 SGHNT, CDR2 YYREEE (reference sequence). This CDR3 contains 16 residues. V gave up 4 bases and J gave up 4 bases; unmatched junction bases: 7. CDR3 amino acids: CASSGKLAGGGETQYF. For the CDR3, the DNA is TGTGCCAGCAGCGGCAAACTAGCGGGGGGGGGAGAGACCCAGTACTTC.

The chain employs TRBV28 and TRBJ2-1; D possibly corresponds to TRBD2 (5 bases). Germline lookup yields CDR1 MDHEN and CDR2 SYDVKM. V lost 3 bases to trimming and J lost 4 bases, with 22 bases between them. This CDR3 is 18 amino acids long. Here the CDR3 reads CASSLVFRGKHFYNEQFF. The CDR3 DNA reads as TGTGCCAGCAGTTTGGTCTTTCGAGGGAAGCACTTTTACAATGAGCAGTTCTTC. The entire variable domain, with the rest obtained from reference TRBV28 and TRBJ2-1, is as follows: DVKVTQSSRYLVKRTGEKVFLECVQDMDHENMFWYRQDPGLGLRLIYFSYDVKMKEKGDIPEGYSVSREKKERFSLILESASTNQTSMYLCASSLVFRGKHFYNEQFFGPGTRLTVL.

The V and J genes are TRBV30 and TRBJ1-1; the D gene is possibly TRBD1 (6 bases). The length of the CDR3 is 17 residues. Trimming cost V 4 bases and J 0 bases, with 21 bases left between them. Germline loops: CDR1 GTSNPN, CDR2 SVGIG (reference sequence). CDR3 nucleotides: TGTGCCTGGAATCAACTCAGGGGTAGAGCCTTGAACACTGAAGCTTTCTTT. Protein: CAWNQLRGRALNTEAFF.

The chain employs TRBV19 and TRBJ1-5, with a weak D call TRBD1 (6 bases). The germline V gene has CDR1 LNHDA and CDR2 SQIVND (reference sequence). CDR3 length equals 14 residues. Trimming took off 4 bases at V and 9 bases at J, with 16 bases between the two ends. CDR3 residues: CASSRTGPGRPQHF. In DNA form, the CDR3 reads TGTGCCAGTAGTAGAACAGGGCCGGGAAGGCCCCAGCATTTT.

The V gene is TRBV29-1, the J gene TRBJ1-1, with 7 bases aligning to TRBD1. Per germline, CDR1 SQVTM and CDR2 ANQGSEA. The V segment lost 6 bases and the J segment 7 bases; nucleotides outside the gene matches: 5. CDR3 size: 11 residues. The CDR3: CSVRDSREAFF. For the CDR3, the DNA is TGCAGCGTCAGGGACAGCCGTGAAGCTTTCTTT.

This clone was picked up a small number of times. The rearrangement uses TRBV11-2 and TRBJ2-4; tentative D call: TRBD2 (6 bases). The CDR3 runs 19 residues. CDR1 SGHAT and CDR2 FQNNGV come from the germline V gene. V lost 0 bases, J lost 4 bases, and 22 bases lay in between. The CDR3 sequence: CASSLDSTLGTHTKNIQYF. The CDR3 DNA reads TGTGCCAGCAGCTTAGATTCCACACTCGGGACTCACACGAAAAACATTCAGTACTTC.

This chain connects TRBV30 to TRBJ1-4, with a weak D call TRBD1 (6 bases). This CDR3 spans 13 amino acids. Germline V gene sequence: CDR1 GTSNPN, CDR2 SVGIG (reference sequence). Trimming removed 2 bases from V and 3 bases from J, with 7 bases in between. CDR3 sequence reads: CAWSQGSNEKLFF. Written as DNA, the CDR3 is TGTGCCTGGAGTCAGGGGTCTAATGAAAAACTGTTTTTT.

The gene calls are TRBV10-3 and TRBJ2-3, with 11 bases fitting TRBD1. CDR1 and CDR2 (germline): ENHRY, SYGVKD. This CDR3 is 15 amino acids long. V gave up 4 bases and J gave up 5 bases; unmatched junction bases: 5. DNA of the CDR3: TGTGCCATCAGTGCAGGACAGGGGGCGGAAGATACGCAGTATTTT. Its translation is CAISAGQGAEDTQYF.

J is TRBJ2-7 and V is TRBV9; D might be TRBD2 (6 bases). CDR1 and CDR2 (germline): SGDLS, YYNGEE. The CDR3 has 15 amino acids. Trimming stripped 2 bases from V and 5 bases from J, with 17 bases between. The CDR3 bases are TGTGCCAGCAGCGTCGGGACCGGGGGTTTCGACGAGCAGTACTTC. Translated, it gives CASSVGTGGFDEQYF.

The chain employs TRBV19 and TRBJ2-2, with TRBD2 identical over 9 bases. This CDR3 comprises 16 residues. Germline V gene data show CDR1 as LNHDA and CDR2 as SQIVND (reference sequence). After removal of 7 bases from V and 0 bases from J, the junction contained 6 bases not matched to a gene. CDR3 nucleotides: TGTGCCAGTACACCAGTAGCGGGGGCGAACACCGGGGAGCTGTTTTTT. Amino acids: CASTPVAGANTGELFF.

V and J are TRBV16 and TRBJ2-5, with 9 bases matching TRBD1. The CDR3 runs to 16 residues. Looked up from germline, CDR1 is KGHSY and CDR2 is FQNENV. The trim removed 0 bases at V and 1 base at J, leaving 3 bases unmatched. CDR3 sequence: CASSQSGQGFQETQYF. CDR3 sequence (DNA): TGTGCCAGCAGCCAATCGGGACAGGGTTTCCAAGAGACCCAGTACTTC. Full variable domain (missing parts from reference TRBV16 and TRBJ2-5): GEEVAQTPKHLVRGEGQKAKLYCAPIKGHSYVFWYQQVLKNEFKFLISFQNENVFDETGMPKERFSAKCLPNSPCSLEIQATKLEDSAVYFCASSQSGQGFQETQYFGPGTRLLVL.

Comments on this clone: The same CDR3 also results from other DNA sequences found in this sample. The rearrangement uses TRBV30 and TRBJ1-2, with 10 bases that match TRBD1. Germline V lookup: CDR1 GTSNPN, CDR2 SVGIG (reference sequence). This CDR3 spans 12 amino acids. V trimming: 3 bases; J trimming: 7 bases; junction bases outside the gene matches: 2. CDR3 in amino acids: CAWRRTGGGYTF. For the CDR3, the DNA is TGTGCCTGGAGGCGGACAGGGGGTGGCTACACCTTC.

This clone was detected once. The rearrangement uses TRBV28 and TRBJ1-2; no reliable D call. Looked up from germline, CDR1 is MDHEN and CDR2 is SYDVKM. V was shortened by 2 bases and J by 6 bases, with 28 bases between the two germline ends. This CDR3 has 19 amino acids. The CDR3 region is CASSLVGLEATVTWDGYTF. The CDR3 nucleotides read TGTGCCAGCAGTTTAGTAGGTTTGGAGGCTACGGTCACTTGGGATGGCTACACCTTC.

The chain's CDR3 is CSSRDSNTEAFF. Written as DNA, the CDR3 is TGCAGCTCACGGGACAGCAACACTGAAGCTTTCTTT. The rearrangement uses TRBV29-1 and TRBJ1-1; 7 bases match TRBD1. Unmatched junction bases numbered 5, after V lost 8 bases and J lost 2 bases. CDR1 SQVTM and CDR2 ANQGSEA come from the germline V gene. The CDR3 totals 12 residues.

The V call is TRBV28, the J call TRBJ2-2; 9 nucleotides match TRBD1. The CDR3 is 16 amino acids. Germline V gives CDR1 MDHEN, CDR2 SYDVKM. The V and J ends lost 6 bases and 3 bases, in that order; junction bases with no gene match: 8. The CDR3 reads CASSLITGGDTGELFF. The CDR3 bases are TGTGCCAGCAGCCTCATTACAGGGGGCGACACCGGGGAGCTGTTTTTT.

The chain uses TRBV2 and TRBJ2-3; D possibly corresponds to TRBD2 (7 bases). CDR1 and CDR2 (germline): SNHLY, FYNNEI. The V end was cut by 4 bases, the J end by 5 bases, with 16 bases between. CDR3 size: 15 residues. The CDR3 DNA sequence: TGTGCCAGCAGTGGTGCGGGGGCGCCACGAGATACGCAGTATTTT. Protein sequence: CASSGAGAPRDTQYF.

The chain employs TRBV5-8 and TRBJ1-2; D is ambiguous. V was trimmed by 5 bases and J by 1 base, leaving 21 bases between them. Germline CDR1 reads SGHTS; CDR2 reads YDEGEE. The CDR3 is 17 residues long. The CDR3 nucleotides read TGTGCCAGCAGAAGACTCTCGAGCGAACCCCATAACTATGGCTACACCTTC. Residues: CASRRLSSEPHNYGYTF. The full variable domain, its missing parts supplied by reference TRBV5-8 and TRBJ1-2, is EAGVTQSPTHLIKTRGQQATLRCSPISGHTSVYWYQQALGLGLQFLLWYDEGEERNRGNFPPRFSGRQFPNYSSELNVNALELEDSALYLCASRRLSSEPHNYGYTFGSGTRLTVV.

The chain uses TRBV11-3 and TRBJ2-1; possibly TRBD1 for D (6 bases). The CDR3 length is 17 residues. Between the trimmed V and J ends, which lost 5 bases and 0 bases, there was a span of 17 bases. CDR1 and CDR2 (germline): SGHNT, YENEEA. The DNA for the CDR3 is TGTGCCAGCAGCCCTCCTCTGAGGGGGAACTCCTACAATGAGCAGTTCTTC. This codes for CASSPPLRGNSYNEQFF.

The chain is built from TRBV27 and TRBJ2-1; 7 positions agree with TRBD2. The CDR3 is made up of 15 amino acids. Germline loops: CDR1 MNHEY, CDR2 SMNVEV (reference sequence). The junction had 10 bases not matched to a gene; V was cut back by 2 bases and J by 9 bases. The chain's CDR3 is CASSLGAGGVGEQFF. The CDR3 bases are TGTGCCAGCAGTTTAGGGGCTGGGGGGGTAGGTGAGCAGTTCTTC.

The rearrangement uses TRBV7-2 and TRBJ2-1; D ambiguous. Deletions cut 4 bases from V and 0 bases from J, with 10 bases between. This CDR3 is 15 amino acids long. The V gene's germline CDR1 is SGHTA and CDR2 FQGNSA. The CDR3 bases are TGTGCCAGCAGCTCTGATGTGAGCTCCTACAATGAGCAGTTCTTC. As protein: CASSSDVSSYNEQFF.

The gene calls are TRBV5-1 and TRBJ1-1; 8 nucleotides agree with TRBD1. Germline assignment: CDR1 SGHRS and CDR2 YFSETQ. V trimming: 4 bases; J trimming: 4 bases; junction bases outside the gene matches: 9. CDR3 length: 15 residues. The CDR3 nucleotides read TGCGCCAGCAGCGCCGAAAGACAGGGGAGCACTGAAGCTTTCTTT. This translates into CASSAERQGSTEAFF.

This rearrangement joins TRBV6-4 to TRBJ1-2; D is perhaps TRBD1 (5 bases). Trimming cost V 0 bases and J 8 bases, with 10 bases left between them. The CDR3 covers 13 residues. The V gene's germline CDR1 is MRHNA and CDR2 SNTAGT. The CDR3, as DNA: TGTGCCAGCAGTGACTCCACAGGCGAAGGCTACACCTTC. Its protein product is CASSDSTGEGYTF.

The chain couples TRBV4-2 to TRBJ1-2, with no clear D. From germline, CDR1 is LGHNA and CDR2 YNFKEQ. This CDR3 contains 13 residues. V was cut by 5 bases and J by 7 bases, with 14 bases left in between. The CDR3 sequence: CASSSMTRGGYTF. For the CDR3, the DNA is TGTGCCAGCAGCTCAATGACCCGAGGTGGCTACACCTTC.

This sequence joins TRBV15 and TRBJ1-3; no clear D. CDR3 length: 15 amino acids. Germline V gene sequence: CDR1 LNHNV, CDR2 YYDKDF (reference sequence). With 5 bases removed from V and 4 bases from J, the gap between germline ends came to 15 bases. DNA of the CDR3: TGTGCCACCAGCGACCAGTCATCCAGGGGAAACACCATATATTTT. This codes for CATSDQSSRGNTIYF. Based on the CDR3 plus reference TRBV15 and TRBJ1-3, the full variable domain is DAMVIQNPRYQVTQFGKPVTLSCSQTLNHNVMYWYQQKSSQAPKLLFHYYDKDFNNEADTPDNFQSRRPNTSFCFLDIRSPGLGDTAMYLCATSDQSSRGNTIYFGEGSWLTVV.

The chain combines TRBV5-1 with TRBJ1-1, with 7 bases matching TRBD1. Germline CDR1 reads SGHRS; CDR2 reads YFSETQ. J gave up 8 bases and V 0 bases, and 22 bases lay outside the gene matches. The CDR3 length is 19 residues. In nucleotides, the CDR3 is TGCGCCAGCAGCTTGGTGGGATTAGCAGGGGGGTTCGTGTCGCGAGAAGCTTTCTTT. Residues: CASSLVGLAGGFVSREAFF.